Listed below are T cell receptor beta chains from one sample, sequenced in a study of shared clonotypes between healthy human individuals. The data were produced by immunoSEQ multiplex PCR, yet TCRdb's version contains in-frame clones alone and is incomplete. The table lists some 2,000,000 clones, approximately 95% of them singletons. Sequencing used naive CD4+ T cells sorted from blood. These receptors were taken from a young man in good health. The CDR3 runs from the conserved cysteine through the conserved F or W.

CSVEMTDNEKLFF | TRBV29-1 | 13 | TRBJ1-4
CASSPRQGRSTDTQYF | TRBV13 | 16 | TRBJ2-3
CASSPPFTRNTIYF | TRBV18 | 14 | TRBJ1-3
CASSLNSRVPTDTQYF | TRBV27 | 16 | TRBJ2-3
CASSESRRDTQYF | TRBV10-1 | 13 | TRBJ2-3
CASSQAPGGRVQTQYF | TRBV4-1 | 16 | TRBJ2-5
CASSPSSGRASQYF | TRBV18 | 14 | TRBJ2-5
CASSLLGTAKNIQYF | TRBV28 | 15 | TRBJ2-4
CASSWTSTDTQYF | TRBV11-2 | 13 | TRBJ2-3
CASSKGAGANVLTF | TRBV7-9 | 14 | TRBJ2-6
CASSPRRTGGAGEQYF | TRBV7-9 | 16 | TRBJ2-7
CASSHVDRTNYGYTF | TRBV5-4 | 15 | TRBJ1-2
CASSEGTELIGGYTF | TRBV18 | 15 | TRBJ1-2
CASSSYSGRGTDTQYF | TRBV7-2 | 16 | TRBJ2-3
CASSEAGYEQYF | TRBV19 | 12 | TRBJ2-7
CASSSGTTNEKLFF | TRBV5-1 | 14 | TRBJ1-4
CASSIGASGRAGTDTQYF | TRBV5-1 | 18 | TRBJ2-3
CASSTRTATNEKLFF | TRBV27 | 15 | TRBJ1-4
CASSFPGDRGTEAFF | TRBV5-1 | 15 | TRBJ1-1
CASSLDRPYEQYF | TRBV7-9 | 13 | TRBJ2-7
CASSPPTSTGSYEQYF | TRBV18 | 16 | TRBJ2-7
CASSQDTDRVEAFF | TRBV4-1 | 14 | TRBJ1-1
CASSLFGGPDTQYF | TRBV7-9 | 14 | TRBJ2-3
CAISGRDYLNTGELFF | TRBV10-3 | 16 | TRBJ2-2
CASSLFPGIQETQYF | TRBV7-2 | 15 | TRBJ2-5
CASSGTGTGNNQPQHF | TRBV27 | 16 | TRBJ1-5
CASSLGDRGNTEAFF | TRBV11-2 | 15 | TRBJ1-1
CASRNYRDGDSSGANVLTF | TRBV5-1 | 19 | TRBJ2-6
CAWSKTGAGNTIYF | TRBV30 | 14 | TRBJ1-3
CASSQPRTGTYEQYF | TRBV6-5 | 15 | TRBJ2-7
CATRDGPSTDTQYF | TRBV19 | 14 | TRBJ2-3
CASSLDRLSGNTIYF | TRBV18 | 15 | TRBJ1-3
CASSLSYHNEQFF | TRBV7-6 | 13 | TRBJ2-1
CASSKVIGQFNEQYF | TRBV21-1 | 15 | TRBJ2-7
CASSLEGARSNEQYF | TRBV27 | 15 | TRBJ2-7
CASSFQGLGDTIYF | TRBV7-2 | 14 | TRBJ1-3
CASSLSQGSYEQYF | TRBV5-1 | 14 | TRBJ2-7
CASSVGGRGNTEAFF | TRBV9 | 15 | TRBJ1-1
CASSSENSPLHF | TRBV18 | 12 | TRBJ1-6
CASSLAATNEKLFF | TRBV7-9 | 14 | TRBJ1-4
CASSETGGNEKLFF | TRBV2 | 14 | TRBJ1-4
CASSLGTSRQETQYF | TRBV27 | 15 | TRBJ2-5
CASSLRSSGAQETQYF | TRBV28 | 16 | TRBJ2-5
CASSSLAKNQYF | TRBV6-5 | 12 | TRBJ2-3
CASSEFRGEGANVLTF | TRBV2 | 16 | TRBJ2-6
CASSLAELLGTQYF | TRBV7-2 | 14 | TRBJ2-5
CASSLQENTEAFF | TRBV28 | 13 | TRBJ1-1
CASSSLQGRSNSPLHF | TRBV6-5 | 16 | TRBJ1-6
CASSPMTSWYQETQYF | TRBV5-1 | 16 | TRBJ2-5
CASRIGQDYNSPLHF | TRBV2 | 15 | TRBJ1-6
CASSYSGGLNTEAFF | TRBV6-5 | 15 | TRBJ1-1
CAISEGQLQETQYF | TRBV10-3 | 14 | TRBJ2-5
CASSLDTGGTQYF | TRBV5-4 | 13 | TRBJ2-3
CASSQGSAKNIQYF | TRBV6-5 | 14 | TRBJ2-4